This T cell receptor beta chain was identified in a study of T cell responses to AZD1222 COVID-19 vaccine. In germline, CDR1 is LNHDA, CDR2 SQIVND (reference sequence). The CDR3 covers 16 residues. V lost 1 base, J lost 4 bases, and 7 bases stayed unmatched. Here immunoSEQ multiplex PCR was the method, and the copy in TCRdb shows in-frame clones only, minus some. The sample carries under 95,000 clones, roughly 88% recorded once. This clone was observed a handful of times. The antigen remains unidentified. Broader study findings: There were vaccine-associated CD4 TCRs across spike, dominant at 160-218 and 743-854.

V usage is TRBV19 and J usage is TRBJ2-1; 7 bases line up with TRBD2. Specimen: peripheral blood, collected 28 days after the second AZD1222 dose. The sequence was obtained from an adult who received the AZD1222 COVID-19 vaccine. The CDR3 protein is CASSIAGGGGYNEQFF. The DNA of the CDR3 is TGTGCCAGTAGTATAGCGGGCGGGGGTGGATACAATGAGCAGTTCTTC.